Below, 29 T cell receptor beta chains from the same sample are listed, as sequenced in a study of CD8+ T cells in alopecia areata. The treatment was: oral pan-JAK inhibitor, 5-10 mg twice daily. cDNA prepared by RNA extraction and subsequent reverse transcription served as the template for sequencing. Libraries were prepared by immunoSEQ multiplex PCR; TCRdb keeps only in-frame clonotypes and omits some of them. The sample holds approximately 300,000 clones, 55% to 70% seen once. Here the sequenced sample was CD4+ T cells sorted from blood, taken at week 24, from a patient treated with tofacitinib. The receptors shown here come from a human donor with alopecia areata.

This sequence joins TRBV27 and TRBJ2-5, with 11 bases matching TRBD2. Germline CDR1 MNHEY, CDR2 SMNVEV (reference sequence). V lost 6 bases to trimming and J lost 3 bases; unmatched junction nucleotides: 3. This CDR3 has 14 residues. CDR3 DNA: TGTGCCAGCAGATTAGCGGGGGGGAAAGAGACCCAGTACTTC. Encoded protein: CASRLAGGKETQYF.

The V gene is TRBV29-1, the J gene TRBJ2-7, with TRBD1 matching over 8 bases. J was trimmed by 1 base and V by 6 bases; bases with no gene match: 5. This CDR3 is built from 13 residues. Germline assignment: CDR1 SQVTM and CDR2 ANQGSEA. CDR3 coding DNA: TGCAGCGTGGGACAGGTTGGGTCCTACGAGCAGTACTTC. Encoded protein: CSVGQVGSYEQYF.

This chain uses TRBV7-2 with TRBJ1-2; 7 positions match TRBD1. V shed 6 bases, J shed 0 bases, and the junction held 1 base outside the gene matches. Germline assignment: CDR1 SGHTA and CDR2 FQGNSA. The CDR3 runs to 13 residues. The CDR3 DNA is TGTGCCAGCAGGGACAGGACTAACTATGGCTACACCTTC. Translated, it gives CASRDRTNYGYTF.

This clone was seen repeatedly, ten times or more. This chain uses TRBV3-1 (or the pseudogene TRBV3-2) with TRBJ1-2; D unclear. The CDR3 is 8 amino acids. Germline lookup yields CDR1 LGHDT and CDR2 YNNKEL (reference sequence). V lost 10 bases and J lost 8, with 5 bases in between. The CDR3 is CANKGYTF. Here the CDR3 DNA reads TGTGCCAATAAGGGCTACACCTTC.

This clone appeared a few times. The gene calls are TRBV7-2 and TRBJ1-5; 7 bases agree with TRBD1. V trimming: 7 bases; J trimming: 5 bases; junction bases outside the gene matches: 8. Germline CDR1 and CDR2: SGHTA and FQGNSA. The CDR3 covers 14 residues. CDR3 residues: CASTSGQRYQPQHF. The CDR3 region has the DNA TGTGCCAGCACCTCGGGACAGAGATATCAGCCCCAGCATTTT.

V and J are TRBV14 and TRBJ2-7; D might be TRBD1 (6 bases). CDR3 size: 13 residues. Trimming cost V 5 bases and J 6 bases, with 14 bases left between them. Germline values: CDR1 SGHDN, CDR2 FVKESK. Here the CDR3 reads CASSSLRGIEQYF. The CDR3 DNA reads TGTGCCAGCAGCAGCCTTAGGGGGATCGAGCAGTACTTC.

V and J are TRBV9 and TRBJ2-5, with 10 bases that match TRBD2. The CDR3 is 16 residues long. V lost 3 bases, J lost 0 bases, and 5 bases stayed unmatched. CDR1 is SGDLS and CDR2 is YYNGEE in the germline V gene. The CDR3 sequence: CASSGTSGLYQETQYF. In DNA, the CDR3 is TGTGCCAGCAGCGGGACTAGCGGATTGTACCAAGAGACCCAGTACTTC.

In this sample, this clone turned up a few times. This sequence joins TRBV7-9 and TRBJ1-2; D ambiguous. Trimming removed 6 bases from V and 6 bases from J, with 14 bases in between. The CDR3 length is 13 residues. Germline V gene sequence: CDR1 SEHNR, CDR2 FQNEAQ (reference sequence). The CDR3 spells CASRRAPRNGYTF. CDR3 bases: TGTGCCAGCAGACGCGCCCCGAGGAATGGCTACACCTTC.

This clone was observed once. The chain uses TRBV7-2 and TRBJ2-3, with 7 bases that match TRBD1. The CDR3 consists of 16 residues. CDR1 is SGHTA, CDR2 FQGNSA, per germline. V was pared by 5 bases and J by 3 bases, with 11 bases of the junction left unmatched. DNA for the CDR3: TGTGCCAGCAGCGCTAGGGGGACAGTTGTTACAGATACGCAGTATTTT. Its translation is CASSARGTVVTDTQYF.

The chain has TRBV30 and TRBJ1-2; D ambiguous. The length of the CDR3 is 12 residues. Trimming pared 0 bases from V and 5 bases from J, leaving 7 bases between. Germline loops: CDR1 GTSNPN, CDR2 SVGIG (reference sequence). CDR3 DNA sequence: TGTGCCTGGAGTGTAGATGGTTATGGCTACACCTTC. This gives the protein CAWSVDGYGYTF.

The J gene is TRBJ2-5, the V gene TRBV5-4, with D perhaps matching TRBD2 (6 bases). V gave up 6 bases and J gave up 5 bases, with 17 bases separating them. The CDR3 is 14 amino acids. The germline CDR1 and CDR2 sequences are SGHNT and YYREEE (reference sequence). In DNA, the CDR3 is TGTGCCAGCACCCCTCAACCGGGAGCGGAGACCCAGTACTTC. It is translated as CASTPQPGAETQYF.

The rearrangement links TRBV10-3 to TRBJ2-6; no definite D call. This CDR3 has 15 amino acids. V lost 7 bases to trimming and J lost 0 bases, with 10 bases between them. CDR1 is ENHRY, CDR2 SYGVKD, per germline. CDR3 residues: CAIKAGNSGANVLTF. CDR3 nucleotides: TGTGCCATCAAGGCCGGCAACTCTGGGGCCAACGTCCTGACTTTC.

This clone was recorded a few times. The chain uses TRBV2 and TRBJ2-2; TRBD2 matches 8 bases. The junction had 3 bases not matched to a gene; V was cut back by 6 bases and J by 0 bases. The CDR3 runs to 15 residues. Germline V lookup: CDR1 SNHLY, CDR2 FYNNEI. Here the CDR3 DNA reads TGTGCCAGCAGGCGACTAGCGTCGAACACCGGGGAGCTGTTTTTT. This gives the protein CASRRLASNTGELFF.

This clone has only a few counts. This rearrangement joins TRBV5-1 to TRBJ2-1; 8 bases match TRBD2. Germline CDR1 SGHRS, CDR2 YFSETQ. J gave up 4 bases and V 2 bases, and 2 bases lay outside the gene matches. This CDR3 contains 14 residues. As DNA, the CDR3 is TGCGCCAGCAGCTTCGCTAGCGGGTACAATGAGCAGTTCTTC. It translates to CASSFASGYNEQFF.

V is TRBV30 and J is TRBJ1-2; TRBD1 might be the D (6 bases). Germline CDR1 is GTSNPN and CDR2 is SVGIG (reference sequence). V was cut by 5 bases and J by 4 bases, with 17 bases left in between. The CDR3 covers 14 residues. CDR3 region: CAWVTRQDSYGYTF. The CDR3 DNA sequence: TGTGCCTGGGTTACCAGGCAGGACAGCTATGGCTACACCTTC.

This clone was seen only a few times. In DNA, the CDR3 is TGTGCCAGCTTGAGGGCTAATTCACCCCTCCACTTT. Translating it yields CASLRANSPLHF. The chain has TRBV6-1 and TRBJ1-6; D gene ambiguous. The CDR3 spans 12 residues. Germline-derived CDR1 and CDR2 are MNHNS and SASEGT. Trimming shortened V by 8 bases and J by 6 bases, and 8 bases separated the two germline ends.

The chain employs TRBV29-1 and TRBJ2-3, with D unresolved. V was pared by 5 bases and J by 11 bases, with 5 bases between. The CDR3 covers 8 residues. Germline V gene sequence: CDR1 SQVTM, CDR2 ANQGSEA. The CDR3 reads CSVLGQYF. CDR3 in DNA: TGCAGCGTTTTAGGGCAGTATTTT.

For this clone: Other DNA sequences in this sample translate to the same CDR3. CDR3 bases: TGCAGCGTCGGGGGGTTCAATCAGCCCCAGCATTTT. It yields the protein CSVGGFNQPQHF. J is TRBJ1-5 and V is TRBV29-1; a weak D match, TRBD1 (5 bases). Germline loops: CDR1 SQVTM, CDR2 ANQGSEA. The CDR3 covers 12 residues. V gave up 6 bases and J gave up 3 bases, with 9 bases separating them.

The V gene is TRBV5-1, the J gene TRBJ2-7, with 8 bases lining up with TRBD2. The CDR3 has 14 amino acids. Trimming at V came to 4 bases and at J to 5 bases, leaving 8 bases not matched to a gene. The germline CDR1 and CDR2 sequences are SGHRS and YFSETQ. CDR3 region: CASSPGTSSHEQYF. The CDR3 DNA reads as TGCGCCAGCAGCCCCGGGACTAGTAGCCACGAGCAGTACTTC.

This clone was counted a single time. The chain joins TRBV5-1 to TRBJ1-2, with TRBD1 matching 7 bases. The CDR3 sequence is 14 residues long. With 4 bases clipped from V and 3 bases from J, the junction kept 6 bases outside the gene matches. Germline CDR1 and CDR2: SGHRS and YFSETQ. CDR3 in DNA: TGCGCCAGCAGCCCGGACAGGTCCGACTATGGCTACACCTTC. Its protein is CASSPDRSDYGYTF.

The CDR3 DNA sequence: TGCAGTGCTTTAGGCCAAAACACCATATATTTT. Translation: CSALGQNTIYF. The chain couples TRBV20-1 to TRBJ1-3, with unresolved D. The V gene's germline CDR1 is DFQATT and CDR2 SNEGSKA (reference sequence). Deletions cut 5 bases from V and 6 bases from J, with 8 bases between. The CDR3 length is 11 residues.

V usage is TRBV10-2 and J usage is TRBJ1-5; the D is unclear. This CDR3 is 13 amino acids long. V was shortened by 0 bases and J by 6 bases, with 6 bases between the two germline ends. Looked up from germline, CDR1 is WSHSY and CDR2 is SAAADI. As DNA, the CDR3 is TGCGCCAGCAGTGAGTCAAGTTTTCAGCCCCAGCATTTT. It codes for CASSESSFQPQHF.

The V gene is TRBV5-1, the J gene TRBJ2-7; D perhaps matches TRBD2 (6 bases). Trimming shortened V by 4 bases and J by 0 bases, and 14 bases separated the two germline ends. The CDR3 covers 15 residues. Per the germline V gene, CDR1 is SGHRS and CDR2 is YFSETQ. The CDR3, as DNA: TGCGCCAGCAGCCCCCGCGGAGGGTCCTCCTACGAGCAGTACTTC. Its translation is CASSPRGGSSYEQYF.

This clone was seen a handful of times. The genes are TRBV15 and TRBJ1-5; 8 bases match TRBD1. The CDR3 runs to 12 residues. CDR1 is LNHNV and CDR2 is YYDKDF in the germline V gene (reference sequence). Losses at the gene ends were 0 bases for V and 14 bases for J; bases not matched to a gene: 3. As DNA, the CDR3 is TGTGCCACCAGCAGAGATTCGGACAGGGAGCATTTT. Translation: CATSRDSDREHF. The full variable domain, in which reference TRBV15 and TRBJ1-5 provide the parts outside the CDR3, is DAMVIQNPRYQVTQFGKPVTLSCSQTLNHNVMYWYQQKSSQAPKLLFHYYDKDFNNEADTPDNFQSRRPNTSFCFLDIRSPGLGDTAMYLCATSRDSDREHFGDGTRLSIL.

To note about this clone: The junction differs from germline at one of its ends, possibly a read error. This sequence joins TRBV4-1 and TRBJ1-5; D ambiguous. Per the germline V gene, CDR1 is MGHRA and CDR2 is YSYEKL. This CDR3 region has 15 residues. This CDR3 is CASSPVALGNQPQHF. The CDR3 DNA follows: TGCGCCAGCAGCCCTGTGGCGTTGGGCAACCAGCCCCAGCATTTT.

CDR3 amino acids: CASSVARTGSDTQYF. The CDR3 nucleotides read TGTGCCAGCAGCGTAGCCCGTACCGGCTCAGATACGCAGTATTTT. V usage is TRBV9 and J usage is TRBJ2-3; no reliable D call. Trimming took 0 bases from V and 4 from J, leaving 12 bases between them. The CDR3 has 15 residues. CDR1 and CDR2 (germline): SGDLS, YYNGEE.

The chain employs TRBV7-2 and TRBJ1-5; D remains ambiguous. The V end was cut by 5 bases, the J end by 7 bases, with 15 bases between. The CDR3 sequence is 14 residues long. From germline, CDR1 is SGHTA and CDR2 FQGNSA. This chain's CDR3 is CASSPPGLIQPQHF. The CDR3 nucleotides read TGTGCCAGCAGCCCCCCGGGTCTAATACAGCCCCAGCATTTT.

The chain couples TRBV7-2 to TRBJ2-1; D call uncertain. V lost 1 base and J 3 bases, leaving 7 bases between the germline ends. The germline gives CDR1 SGHTA, CDR2 FQGNSA. The length of the CDR3 is 14 residues. DNA of the CDR3: TGTGCCAGCAGCTTAGTAGCAGTCTACAATGAGCAGTTCTTC. This codes for CASSLVAVYNEQFF.

This chain uses TRBV2 with TRBJ2-3, with D possibly called TRBD1 or TRBD2 (5 bases each). V was trimmed by 4 bases and J by 11 bases, leaving 13 bases between them. The CDR3 runs 12 residues. The germline V gene encodes CDR1 SNHLY and CDR2 FYNNEI. The chain's CDR3 is CASSVVQGEQYF. The CDR3, as DNA: TGTGCCAGCAGTGTGGTGCAGGGAGAGCAGTATTTT.